This TCR beta chain was sequenced for a study of metastatic and nonmetastatic thyroid tumors. This CDR3 region has 18 residues. V was pared by 0 bases and J by 0 bases, with 3 bases of the junction left unmatched. Germline V gene lookup returns CDR1 SGHTA and CDR2 FQGTGA. Patients underwent thyroid surgery, and none had received any treatment before it. In the original analysis: A classifier of distant metastasis in papillary thyroid cancer was built from CDR3 differences (across clinicopathological groups). TCRdb reanalyzed the PCR reads with MiXCR. The V and J calls come from TCRdb's annotation, not from the publication. This sample yields around 6,000 clones, of which roughly a sixth are seen a single time; around 10% belongs to the top ten.

The sequenced sample was tumor tissue. This clonotype originated in a male donor with papillary thyroid cancer or a benign thyroid nodule (not recorded which). Some clones in this sample may be carry-over from other donors' samples. V gene TRBV7-3 combines with J gene TRBJ2-1; TRBD2 matches 12 bases. The CDR3 sequence: CASSLTGLAGASYNEQFF. As DNA, the CDR3 is TGTGCCAGCAGCTTAACGGGACTAGCGGGCGCCTCCTACAATGAGCAGTTCTTC.